This is a list of T cell receptor beta chains from one sample in a study of T cell repertoires in aging, cancer and after chemotherapy. TCRdb redid the calling of the multiplex PCR reads with MiXCR, one entry per CDR3 protein. The sample lists just under 6,500 distinct CDR3 sequences, over 30% seen once, with about 39% in the top ten. The specimen was blood. These receptors were taken from a human donor in good health. Each CDR3 is given with its conserved first and last residue. Fields, in order: V gene, J gene, clone size, D gene, CDR3 protein, CDR3 DNA. The D gene is left open where the match is weak. Expanded clones are given a class, and other clones once, few, many or no size at all.

>TRBV6-1|TRBJ1-1|few|-
CASLYVNEAFF
TGTGCCAGCTTATATGTTAATGAAGCTTTCTTT
>TRBV15|TRBJ1-2|-|-
CATSLRGVGYTF
TGTGCCACCAGCCTCCGTGGGGTGGGCTACACCTTC
>TRBV27|TRBJ2-5|few|TRBD1
CASSPRGLGETQYF
TGTGCCAGCAGTCCCAGGGGGCTGGGAGAGACCCAGTACTTC
>TRBV6-2/TRBV6-3|TRBJ1-3|medium-sized|-
CASSPWTYASGNTIYF
TGTGCCAGCAGTCCCTGGACGTATGCCTCTGGAAACACCATATATTTT
>TRBV6-1|TRBJ1-5|-|-
CASRIGVANNQPQHF
TGTGCCAGCAGGATTGGGGTGGCGAACAATCAGCCCCAGCATTTT
>TRBV27|TRBJ2-5|-|-
CASSPFAGAFQENQYF
TGTGCCAGCAGTCCCTTTGCGGGGGCCTTCCAAGAGAACCAGTACTTC
>TRBV10-3|TRBJ2-3|few|TRBD1
CAISEAGGGTDTQYF
TGTGCCATCAGTGAAGCAGGGGGCGGTACAGATACGCAGTATTTT
>TRBV11-3|TRBJ1-4|few|TRBD1
CAIAPGQGSEKLFF
TGTGCCATCGCTCCGGGACAGGGGTCCGAAAAACTGTTTTTT
>TRBV6-5|TRBJ1-5|-|-
CASSWTFGNNQPQHF
TGTGCCAGCAGTTGGACATTCGGGAACAATCAGCCCCAGCATTTT
>TRBV7-2|TRBJ2-1|-|-
CAGSLGRGQGHEQFF
TGTGCCGGCAGCTTAGGGAGGGGGCAGGGTCATGAGCAGTTCTTC
>TRBV5-5|TRBJ2-1|few|TRBD2
CASSLREGFSYNEQFF
TGTGCCAGCAGCTTGAGGGAGGGCTTCTCCTACAATGAGCAGTTCTTC
>TRBV6-1|TRBJ2-1|few|TRBD2
CASSRLAGANEQFF
TGTGCCAGCAGCCGACTAGCGGGGGCCAATGAGCAGTTCTTC
>TRBV20-1|TRBJ1-5|-|-
CSARFQGSVQPQHF
TGCAGTGCTAGATTCCAGGGAAGTGTTCAGCCCCAGCATTTT
>TRBV14|TRBJ2-1|-|TRBD2
CASSHGLAGTILRWVVNEQFF
TGTGCCAGCAGCCATGGACTAGCCGGAACCATCCTAAGATGGGTGGTCAATGAGCAGTTCTTC
>TRBV19|TRBJ1-5|-|-
CASSMDSYSNQPQHF
TGTGCCAGTAGTATGGACAGCTATAGCAATCAGCCCCAGCATTTT
>TRBV5-4|TRBJ2-6|few|TRBD2
CASSSGTTGPGANVLTF
TGTGCCAGCAGTTCCGGGACTACCGGACCTGGGGCCAACGTCCTGACTTTC
>TRBV27|TRBJ1-2|few|-
CASSSGLNYGYTF
TGTGCCAGCAGTTCCGGGCTGAACTATGGCTACACCTTC
>TRBV6-5|TRBJ1-2|-|TRBD1
CASAFGQGARANYGYTF
TGTGCCAGCGCGTTCGGACAGGGGGCACGGGCTAACTATGGCTACACCTTC
>TRBV19|TRBJ1-4|-|-
CASSSVGGSNLEKLFF
TGTGCCAGTAGTTCTGTCGGGGGCAGCAACCTTGAAAAACTGTTTTTT
>TRBV27|TRBJ2-3|few|TRBD2
CASRGTSGGPSTDTQYF
TGTGCCAGCCGAGGGACTAGCGGGGGACCTAGCACAGATACGCAGTATTTT
>TRBV19|TRBJ1-1|-|-
CASSPSVGESTEAFF
TGTGCCAGTAGTCCCTCGGTAGGGGAGTCCACTGAAGCTTTCTTT
>TRBV11-3|TRBJ2-5|few|-
CASSFDSGETQYF
TGTGCCAGCAGCTTCGATAGTGGGGAGACCCAGTACTTC
>TRBV30|TRBJ1-5|few|-
CAWSVRYNQPQHF
TGTGCCTGGAGTGTACGTTACAATCAGCCCCAGCATTTT
>TRBV6-5|TRBJ1-1|-|-
CASTATVTNTEAFF
TGTGCCAGCACCGCGACAGTGACGAACACTGAAGCTTTCTTT
>TRBV18|TRBJ2-7|-|-
CASSPGSQSYEQYF
TGTGCCAGCTCACCAGGGAGCCAATCCTACGAGCAGTACTTC
>TRBV11-3|TRBJ1-2|-|TRBD1
CASSLDRDGYTF
TGTGCCAGCAGCTTGGACAGGGACGGCTACACCTTC
>TRBV18|TRBJ2-7|-|-
CASSESRAYEQYF
TGTGCCAGCTCTGAGTCGAGAGCCTACGAGCAGTACTTC
>TRBV15|TRBJ1-2|few|-
CATSREEGVGFNYGYTF
TGTGCCACCAGCAGAGAAGAGGGGGTGGGGTTTAACTATGGCTACACCTTC
>TRBV12-3/TRBV12-4|TRBJ2-5|medium-sized|TRBD2
CASSFSGGAETQYF
TGTGCCAGCAGCTTTAGCGGGGGGGCTGAGACCCAGTACTTC
>TRBV19|TRBJ1-5|few|-
CASSIGSGVPYNQPQHF
TGTGCCAGTAGTATAGGGTCAGGGGTCCCATATAATCAGCCCCAGCATTTT
>TRBV11-3|TRBJ1-4|-|-
CASSSQGSDEKLFF
TGCGCCAGCAGCTCTCAGGGTTCGGATGAAAAACTGTTTTTT
>TRBV18|TRBJ1-4|few|-
CASSGGINEKLFF
TGTGCCAGCTCAGGGGGAATCAATGAAAAACTGTTTTTT
>TRBV12-3/TRBV12-4|TRBJ2-1|-|TRBD2
CASSLSWGRTSGSRYNEQFF
TGTGCCAGCAGTTTATCCTGGGGGAGGACTAGCGGGAGTAGATACAATGAGCAGTTCTTC
>TRBV12-3/TRBV12-4|TRBJ1-1|few|-
CASSLGPGNAEAFF
TGTGCCAGCAGTTTAGGTCCGGGTAATGCTGAAGCTTTCTTT
>TRBV19|TRBJ1-4|few|-
CASSRWTDGTNEKLFF
TGTGCCAGTAGTAGATGGACCGATGGAACTAATGAAAAACTGTTTTTT
>TRBV7-2|TRBJ2-7|few|-
CASSLDGSGLPYEQYF
TGTGCCAGCAGCTTAGATGGTAGCGGCCTTCCCTACGAGCAGTACTTC
>TRBV5-1|TRBJ2-5|-|TRBD1
CARSLALQDRGDQETQYF
TGTGCCAGAAGCTTGGCTCTACAGGACAGGGGGGATCAAGAGACCCAGTACTTC
>TRBV6-5|TRBJ1-2|once|TRBD1
CASTQGGQYNYGYTF
TGTGCCAGCACCCAGGGGGGACAGTATAACTATGGCTACACCTTC
>TRBV10-3|TRBJ2-6|-|TRBD1
CAIKPGTGLTGANVLTF
TGTGCCATCAAACCCGGGACAGGGTTAACTGGGGCCAACGTCCTGACTTTC
>TRBV6-1|TRBJ1-6|-|-
CASRTGTYNSPLHF
TGTGCCAGCAGAACAGGGACCTATAATTCACCCCTCCACTTT
>TRBV27|TRBJ1-6|-|-
CASSWSHNSHLHF
TGTGCCAGCAGTTGGAGCCATAATTCACACCTCCACTTT
>TRBV6-5|TRBJ2-7|few|TRBD2
CASSTRLAGSSYEQYF
TGTGCCAGCAGTACCCGACTAGCGGGTAGCTCCTACGAGCAGTACTTC
>TRBV6-5|TRBJ2-1|few|-
CASSYLGSPNEQFF
TGTGCCAGCAGTTACCTAGGTAGCCCCAATGAGCAGTTCTTC
>TRBV6-1|TRBJ2-5|-|-
CASSGTRQETQYF
TGTGCCAGCAGTGGGACAAGGCAGGAGACCCAGTACTTC
>TRBV19|TRBJ2-1|-|TRBD2
CASSTFPGTSGKNEQFF
TGTGCCAGTAGTACCTTCCCCGGGACTAGCGGGAAAAATGAGCAGTTCTTC
>TRBV27|TRBJ2-7|-|-
CASSLGGQDYYEQYF
TGTGCCAGCAGTTTAGGAGGGCAGGACTACTACGAGCAGTACTTC
>TRBV29-1|TRBJ1-1|-|-
CSVALRLGNTEAFF
TGCAGCGTTGCCCTTAGACTGGGAAACACTGAAGCTTTCTTT
>TRBV6-1|TRBJ1-5|few|TRBD1
CASSEDRGGNQPQHF
TGTGCCAGCAGTGAAGACAGGGGTGGCAATCAGCCCCAGCATTTT
>TRBV27|TRBJ2-1|-|-
CASSPTRGEQFF
TGTGCCAGCAGTCCTACGAGAGGTGAGCAGTTCTTC
>TRBV15|TRBJ1-5|-|TRBD1
CATREGQERSQPQHF
TGTGCCACCAGGGAGGGACAGGAGAGGAGTCAGCCCCAGCATTTT
>TRBV6-5|TRBJ1-2|-|TRBD1
CAISTDREYGYTF
TGTGCCATCAGCACGGACAGGGAGTATGGCTACACCTTC
>TRBV7-6|TRBJ2-5|few|-
CASSSSGFETQYF
TGTGCCAGCAGCTCGTCGGGCTTTGAGACCCAGTACTTC
>TRBV27|TRBJ2-7|-|-
CASSLSWTPYEQYF
TGTGCCAGCAGTTTATCCTGGACGCCCTACGAGCAGTACTTC
>TRBV11-2|TRBJ1-4|-|TRBD1
CASSSSGTGSEKLFF
TGTGCCAGCAGCTCCTCCGGGACAGGGTCGGAAAAACTGTTTTTT